The rows below give T cell receptor beta chains drawn from one sample of a study of blood T cell repertoires in COVID-19. Generated by immunoSEQ multiplex PCR, the TCRdb table keeps only in-frame clones and is missing some. The sample shows 100,000 or so clones, roughly 87% of them seen only once. Input material: peripheral blood. Receptors originate from a man aged 25 to 40 in a cohort sampled during active COVID-19. CDR3s include the opening cysteine and the closing phenylalanine or tryptophan. D genes are given only for firm matches. The size entry is marked missing in some rows and otherwise reads once, few, many or a size class.

d_gene: NA; j_gene: TRBJ2-5; abundance: NA; v_gene: TRBV5-1; CDR3nt: TGCGCCAGCAGCCCCGGGACACTCCAAGAGACCCAGTACTTC; CDR3aa: CASSPGTLQETQYF
d_gene: NA; j_gene: TRBJ2-4; abundance: NA; v_gene: TRBV20-1; CDR3nt: TGCAGTGCTAGTGCAGACATTCAGTACTTC; CDR3aa: CSASADIQYF
d_gene: NA; j_gene: TRBJ1-5; abundance: NA; v_gene: TRBV21-1; CDR3nt: TGTGCCAGCAGCAAAGCCGGGGCAGGGGGCCACCAGCCCCAGCATTTT; CDR3aa: CASSKAGAGGHQPQHF
d_gene: NA; j_gene: TRBJ2-7; abundance: NA; v_gene: TRBV27; CDR3nt: TGTGCCAGCAGTCCAACGACAGAATACGAGCAGTACTTC; CDR3aa: CASSPTTEYEQYF
d_gene: TRBD2; j_gene: TRBJ2-3; abundance: NA; v_gene: TRBV4-1; CDR3nt: TGCGCCAGCAGCCAAGATTGGGATAGCGGGGATGAGGGAGATACGCAGTATTTT; CDR3aa: CASSQDWDSGDEGDTQYF
d_gene: TRBD1; j_gene: TRBJ1-5; abundance: few; v_gene: TRBV6-4; CDR3nt: TGTGCCAGCACGAGCAGGGGGCGAAACGGCAATCAGCCCCAGCATTTT; CDR3aa: CASTSRGRNGNQPQHF
d_gene: NA; j_gene: TRBJ1-5; abundance: NA; v_gene: TRBV19; CDR3nt: TGTGCCAGTAGTATAAGAGATGCTCTGAATCAGCCCCAGCATTTT; CDR3aa: CASSIRDALNQPQHF
d_gene: TRBD1; j_gene: TRBJ1-1; abundance: NA; v_gene: TRBV29-1; CDR3nt: TGCAGCGTTGAAAGACAGGGTTTGAACACTGAAGCTTTCTTT; CDR3aa: CSVERQGLNTEAFF
d_gene: TRBD2; j_gene: TRBJ2-3; abundance: NA; v_gene: TRBV6-4; CDR3nt: TGTACCAGCAGTGCCCAGCGGGGGGCCAGCACAGATACGCAGTATTTT; CDR3aa: CTSSAQRGASTDTQYF
d_gene: NA; j_gene: TRBJ2-1; abundance: NA; v_gene: TRBV21-1; CDR3nt: TGTGCCAGCAGCAAAGTGAGACAGGGGTCTTTCAATGAGCAGTTCTTC; CDR3aa: CASSKVRQGSFNEQFF
d_gene: TRBD1; j_gene: TRBJ1-2; abundance: NA; v_gene: TRBV5-4; CDR3nt: TGTGCCACATGGGACAGCTATGGCTACACCTTC; CDR3aa: CATWDSYGYTF
d_gene: TRBD1; j_gene: TRBJ2-7; abundance: once; v_gene: TRBV18; CDR3nt: TGTGCCAGCTCAGTCGGGACAGGGGAGGTCTACGAGCAGTACTTC; CDR3aa: CASSVGTGEVYEQYF
d_gene: TRBD1; j_gene: TRBJ1-2; abundance: NA; v_gene: TRBV4-1; CDR3nt: TGCGCCAGCAGCCAAGAAGTGAGACAGGGTGGCTATGGCTACACCTTC; CDR3aa: CASSQEVRQGGYGYTF
d_gene: TRBD2; j_gene: TRBJ2-5; abundance: NA; v_gene: TRBV2; CDR3nt: TGTGCCAGCACGCCATCCCTTGCGGGGGGCCAAGAGACCCAGTACTTC; CDR3aa: CASTPSLAGGQETQYF
d_gene: NA; j_gene: TRBJ1-1; abundance: NA; v_gene: TRBV5-1; CDR3nt: TGCGCCAGCAGCTTGGATAGGGGCACTGAAGCTTTCTTT; CDR3aa: CASSLDRGTEAFF
d_gene: TRBD1; j_gene: TRBJ1-1; abundance: NA; v_gene: TRBV12-5; CDR3nt: TGTGCTAGTGGCCCAGGGGGCAAAAACACTGAAGCTTTCTTT; CDR3aa: CASGPGGKNTEAFF
d_gene: NA; j_gene: TRBJ2-1; abundance: NA; v_gene: TRBV11-2; CDR3nt: TGTGCCAGCAGCTTATACGGGATAGGCTCCTACAATGAGCAGTTCTTC; CDR3aa: CASSLYGIGSYNEQFF
d_gene: NA; j_gene: TRBJ2-3; abundance: NA; v_gene: TRBV6-5; CDR3nt: TGTGCCAGCGCGGAGAATGGCCAATTCCATACGCAGTATTTT; CDR3aa: CASAENGQFHTQYF
d_gene: TRBD2; j_gene: TRBJ2-1; abundance: NA; v_gene: TRBV7-2; CDR3nt: TGTGCCAGCAGCCCACAAGGACTAGCGAGATACAATGAGCAGTTCTTC; CDR3aa: CASSPQGLARYNEQFF
d_gene: NA; j_gene: TRBJ2-5; abundance: NA; v_gene: TRBV30; CDR3nt: TGTGCCTGGAGTGTGTTTCTCGGAGAGGGCGAGACCCAGTACTTC; CDR3aa: CAWSVFLGEGETQYF
d_gene: NA; j_gene: TRBJ1-1; abundance: few; v_gene: TRBV5-1; CDR3nt: TGCGCCAGCAGCTCACGGACAGCGAACACTGAAGCTTTCTTT; CDR3aa: CASSSRTANTEAFF
d_gene: TRBD2; j_gene: TRBJ2-3; abundance: NA; v_gene: TRBV7-6; CDR3nt: TGTGCCAGCAGCATGTTTAGCGGGGGAACAGATACGCAGTATTTT; CDR3aa: CASSMFSGGTDTQYF
d_gene: NA; j_gene: TRBJ1-3; abundance: NA; v_gene: TRBV6-5; CDR3nt: TGTGCCCCCTCCGTCTCCCTTAACTCTGGAAACACCATATATTTT; CDR3aa: CAPSVSLNSGNTIYF
d_gene: TRBD1; j_gene: TRBJ2-7; abundance: NA; v_gene: TRBV2; CDR3nt: TGTGCCAGCAGCCCCGACAGGGACTACGAGCAGTACTTC; CDR3aa: CASSPDRDYEQYF
d_gene: TRBD1; j_gene: TRBJ2-7; abundance: NA; v_gene: TRBV29-1; CDR3nt: TGCAGCGTTGGGCTGACAGGGATTCTCTACGAGCAGTACTTC; CDR3aa: CSVGLTGILYEQYF
d_gene: TRBD1; j_gene: TRBJ2-5; abundance: NA; v_gene: TRBV30; CDR3nt: TGTGCCTGGAGTGTAACAGGGGGCGTGAAGACCCAGTACTTC; CDR3aa: CAWSVTGGVKTQYF
d_gene: NA; j_gene: TRBJ1-1; abundance: few; v_gene: TRBV28; CDR3nt: TGTGCCAGCAGCTCTGGAGGGGACCCCATGAACACTGAAGCTTTCTTT; CDR3aa: CASSSGGDPMNTEAFF
d_gene: NA; j_gene: TRBJ2-3; abundance: NA; v_gene: TRBV18; CDR3nt: TGTGCCAGCTCAACGGCAGGGTCCACAGATACGCAGTATTTT; CDR3aa: CASSTAGSTDTQYF
d_gene: TRBD1; j_gene: TRBJ1-2; abundance: NA; v_gene: TRBV30; CDR3nt: TGTGCCAGACAGGGGGCTACCTATGGCTACACCTTC; CDR3aa: CARQGATYGYTF
d_gene: NA; j_gene: TRBJ1-2; abundance: NA; v_gene: TRBV6-2/TRBV6-3; CDR3nt: TGTGCCAGCAGTTCGGACACGACTCATGGCTACACCTTC; CDR3aa: CASSSDTTHGYTF
d_gene: TRBD1; j_gene: TRBJ1-1; abundance: NA; v_gene: TRBV7-2; CDR3nt: TGTGCCAGCAGCTTTACGACAGGGCGGGTGGGGACTGAAGCTTTCTTT; CDR3aa: CASSFTTGRVGTEAFF
d_gene: NA; j_gene: TRBJ2-3; abundance: NA; v_gene: TRBV27; CDR3nt: TGTGCCAGCAGTTTACTGTCCACAGATACGCAGTATTTT; CDR3aa: CASSLLSTDTQYF
d_gene: TRBD2; j_gene: TRBJ2-2; abundance: NA; v_gene: TRBV9; CDR3nt: TGTGCCAGCACCGCCGTAGCGGGGGGCGCGAACACCGGGGAGCTGTTTTTT; CDR3aa: CASTAVAGGANTGELFF
d_gene: TRBD1; j_gene: TRBJ2-5; abundance: NA; v_gene: TRBV28; CDR3nt: TGTGCCAGCAGTCGTCGGACAGGGCAGGAGACCCAGTACTTC; CDR3aa: CASSRRTGQETQYF
d_gene: TRBD1; j_gene: TRBJ1-2; abundance: NA; v_gene: TRBV3-1/TRBV3-2; CDR3nt: TGTGCCAGCAGCCAAGGAGGCCCTAGAGGACAGGACTATGGCTACACCTTC; CDR3aa: CASSQGGPRGQDYGYTF
d_gene: TRBD1; j_gene: TRBJ2-7; abundance: NA; v_gene: TRBV7-3; CDR3nt: TGTGCCAGCAGCTCGTCAGGGGGCTACGAGCAGTACTTC; CDR3aa: CASSSSGGYEQYF
d_gene: NA; j_gene: TRBJ1-2; abundance: NA; v_gene: TRBV28; CDR3nt: TGTGCCAGCAGTTTACAGGCCATCTCTTATGGCTACACCTTC; CDR3aa: CASSLQAISYGYTF
d_gene: TRBD2; j_gene: TRBJ2-7; abundance: NA; v_gene: TRBV29-1; CDR3nt: TGCAGCGCAAAGGGTCTAGCGGGGGACTACGAGCAGTACTTC; CDR3aa: CSAKGLAGDYEQYF
d_gene: NA; j_gene: TRBJ2-7; abundance: NA; v_gene: TRBV5-4; CDR3nt: TGTGCCAGCAGTGACGGACTGCTGAGCTACGAGCAGTACTTC; CDR3aa: CASSDGLLSYEQYF
d_gene: NA; j_gene: TRBJ1-1; abundance: NA; v_gene: TRBV5-1; CDR3nt: TGCGCCAGCAGCTTGCGACAGGCCAACACTGAAGCTTTCTTT; CDR3aa: CASSLRQANTEAFF
d_gene: NA; j_gene: TRBJ2-3; abundance: NA; v_gene: TRBV7-9; CDR3nt: TGTGCCAGCAGTTTCCAACATGGCACAGATACGCAGTATTTT; CDR3aa: CASSFQHGTDTQYF
d_gene: NA; j_gene: TRBJ1-2; abundance: NA; v_gene: TRBV2; CDR3nt: TGTGCCAGCACAGGGGCTCGGGGCTACACCTTC; CDR3aa: CASTGARGYTF
d_gene: NA; j_gene: TRBJ1-1; abundance: NA; v_gene: TRBV18; CDR3nt: TGTGCCAGCTCACCAGGCAGGGTGAACACTGAAGCTTTCTTT; CDR3aa: CASSPGRVNTEAFF
d_gene: NA; j_gene: TRBJ1-4; abundance: NA; v_gene: TRBV19; CDR3nt: TGTGCCAGTATTAGCAGCAGGGGTGAAAAACTGTTTTTT; CDR3aa: CASISSRGEKLFF
d_gene: NA; j_gene: TRBJ2-5; abundance: NA; v_gene: TRBV23-1; CDR3nt: TGCGCCAGCAGTCAATGGGGGGGGGCCAACCAGGAGACCCAGTACTTC; CDR3aa: CASSQWGGANQETQYF
d_gene: TRBD1; j_gene: TRBJ2-5; abundance: NA; v_gene: TRBV19; CDR3nt: TGTGCCACCGGGACAGACCAAGAGACCCAGTACTTC; CDR3aa: CATGTDQETQYF
d_gene: NA; j_gene: TRBJ2-1; abundance: NA; v_gene: TRBV7-2; CDR3nt: TGTGCCAGCAGCTTAGTGATGCGGATGAGCTCCTACAATGAGCAGTTCTTC; CDR3aa: CASSLVMRMSSYNEQFF
d_gene: TRBD1; j_gene: TRBJ2-7; abundance: NA; v_gene: TRBV19; CDR3nt: TGTGCCAGTAGCCCGGGACAGTCCTACGAGCAGTACTTC; CDR3aa: CASSPGQSYEQYF
d_gene: TRBD2; j_gene: TRBJ2-1; abundance: NA; v_gene: TRBV5-4; CDR3nt: TGTGCCAGCAGTTACTTCGGACTAGCGGGGGCAAATGAGCAGTTCTTC; CDR3aa: CASSYFGLAGANEQFF
d_gene: NA; j_gene: TRBJ2-6; abundance: NA; v_gene: TRBV3-1/TRBV3-2; CDR3nt: TGTGCCAGCAGCCAGGCTCCCGGGACACCCTCTGGGGCCAACGTCCTGACTTTC; CDR3aa: CASSQAPGTPSGANVLTF
d_gene: NA; j_gene: TRBJ2-5; abundance: NA; v_gene: TRBV5-1; CDR3nt: TGCGCCAGCAGTTCCCCTGAACAGGGCCAAGAGACCCAGTACTTC; CDR3aa: CASSSPEQGQETQYF
d_gene: NA; j_gene: TRBJ2-1; abundance: NA; v_gene: TRBV6-2/TRBV6-3; CDR3nt: TGTGCCAGCAGTTACAACTTCCCGTCCTACAATGAGCAGTTCTTC; CDR3aa: CASSYNFPSYNEQFF
d_gene: TRBD1; j_gene: TRBJ2-4; abundance: NA; v_gene: TRBV6-5; CDR3nt: TGTGCCAGCACCGGGACAGGGGGGTTAGCCATTCAGTACTTC; CDR3aa: CASTGTGGLAIQYF